These 15 T cell receptor beta chains originate from one sample sequenced in a study of cytomegalovirus exposure and HLA in healthy donors. 13 Jbeta primers and 60 Vbeta primers were used for the PCR. Repertoires were generated with immunoSEQ multiplex PCR, while TCRdb's copy carries only in-frame clones and drops some. The data contain 150,000 or so clones, just under 75% of them seen just once; the ten biggest clones take up 1.5% to 2%. Sequencing used PBMCs. The receptors come from a woman between 18 and 29 years old in good health and CMV-seronegative.

The genes are TRBV5-1 and TRBJ1-1; possibly TRBD1 for D (5 bases). V shed 0 bases and J shed 1 base, with 10 bases lying between them. CDR1 and CDR2 (germline): SGHRS, YFSETQ. This CDR3 region has 15 residues. This CDR3 reads CASSLGRAKNTEAFF. CDR3 nucleotides: TGCGCCAGCAGCTTGGGCAGGGCGAAGAACACTGAAGCTTTCTTT.

This clone occurred a few times. The V call is TRBV18, the J call TRBJ2-7; TRBD1 is a possible D gene (5 bases). This CDR3 has 13 residues. Trimming left V 2 bases short and J 2 bases short, with 7 bases between. Germline-derived CDR1 and CDR2 are KGHSH and LQKENI. The CDR3 protein is CASSPDSTYEQYV. The CDR3 DNA follows: TGTGCCAGCTCACCAGACAGCACCTACGAGCAGTACGTC.

The chain combines TRBV14 with TRBJ2-5; TRBD2 matches at 10 bases. The CDR3 spans 18 residues. Germline assignment: CDR1 SGHDN and CDR2 FVKESK. After removal of 2 bases from V and 2 bases from J, the junction contained 11 bases not matched to a gene. The CDR3 loop reads CASSQRTSGSGSQETQYF. CDR3 coding DNA: TGTGCCAGCAGCCAACGGACTAGCGGAAGCGGGTCACAAGAGACCCAGTACTTC.

This chain connects TRBV7-9 to TRBJ2-5; 12 nucleotides match TRBD1. Judging by the DNA end, TRBJ2-7 fits better; the J call may be wrong. Germline CDR1 is SEHNR and CDR2 is FQNEAQ (reference sequence). The CDR3 consists of 17 residues. CDR3 nucleotides: TGTGCCAGCAGCCCGAAGGATGGGACAGGGGGCTTTTACGAGCAGTACTTC. Translating gives CASSPKDGTGGFYEQYF.

The sample holds a few counts of this clone. The CDR3, as DNA: TGTGCCAGCAGCTTGGGGGGGACAGGCCTCAGAGAAAAACTGTTTTTT. Translating it yields CASSLGGTGLREKLFF. The chain carries TRBV5-4 and TRBJ1-4, with 8 bases aligning to TRBD1. Trimming took 0 bases from V and 8 from J; bases not matched to a gene: 9. This CDR3 is 16 amino acids long. The germline CDR1 and CDR2 sequences are SGHNT and YYREEE (reference sequence).

The V gene is TRBV19, the J gene TRBJ2-7; tentatively, D is TRBD1 (6 bases). Trimming took off 6 bases at V and 6 bases at J, with 15 bases between the two ends. Germline-derived CDR1 and CDR2 are LNHDA and SQIVND (reference sequence). This CDR3 spans 13 amino acids. CDR3 sequence: CASRVQGIGEQYF. The CDR3 nucleotides are TGTGCCAGTAGGGTACAGGGTATAGGCGAGCAGTACTTC.

The chain combines TRBV4-1 with TRBJ1-3; possible D gene TRBD1, 5 bases. The CDR3 spans 16 residues. Germline CDR1 reads MGHRA; CDR2 reads YSYEKL. With 1 base removed from V and 4 bases from J, the gap between germline ends came to 14 bases. The CDR3 DNA reads TGCGCCAGCAGCCAAGGAACAGGTCGGTGGGGAAACACCATATATTTT. Translating it yields CASSQGTGRWGNTIYF.

The chain joins TRBV11-2 to TRBJ2-1; 11 nucleotides agree with TRBD2. The CDR3 loop spans 15 amino acids. The V segment lost 2 bases and the J segment 12 bases; nucleotides outside the gene matches: 9. The germline V gene encodes CDR1 SGHAT and CDR2 FQNNGV. DNA of the CDR3: TGTGCCAGCAGCTTATTTGGGACTAGCGGTCAGGGGCAGTTCTTC. This translates into CASSLFGTSGQGQFF.

This sequence joins TRBV28 and TRBJ1-2, with D possibly TRBD1 on 6 matching bases. Germline CDR1 and CDR2: MDHEN and SYDVKM. The V gene lost 4 bases and the J gene lost 0 bases, with 15 bases spanning the gap. The CDR3 is 16 amino acids. DNA of the CDR3: TGTGCCAGCAGTTATGGGGGGGCCGACGCTAACTATGGCTACACCTTC. It yields the protein CASSYGGADANYGYTF.

This clone was counted once. The chain recombines TRBV19 with TRBJ1-2; no clear D gene. This CDR3 spans 15 amino acids. The ends were cut back, 1 base at V and 3 bases at J, with 12 bases in the middle. Germline-derived CDR1 and CDR2 are LNHDA and SQIVND (reference sequence). The CDR3 loop is CASSIAPMGYYGYTF. The CDR3 nucleotides are TGTGCCAGTAGTATAGCCCCTATGGGCTACTATGGCTACACCTTC.

The V gene is TRBV7-9, the J gene TRBJ2-1; 7 bases map to TRBD1. This CDR3 region has 14 residues. Germline CDR1 SEHNR, CDR2 FQNEAQ (reference sequence). J gave up 0 bases and V 8 bases, and 4 bases lay outside the gene matches. CDR3 residues: CASETGFSYNEQFF. In DNA, the CDR3 is TGTGCCAGCGAGACAGGGTTCTCCTACAATGAGCAGTTCTTC. The full variable domain, rest sourced from reference TRBV7-9 and TRBJ2-1, is DTGVSQNPRHKITKRGQNVTFRCDPISEHNRLYWYRQTLGQGPEFLTYFQNEAQLEKSRLLSDRFSAERPKGSFSTLEIQRTEQGDSAMYLCASETGFSYNEQFFGPGTRLTVL.

The CDR3 loop is CASSRGGNTGELFF. CDR3 nucleotides: TGTGCCAGCTCGCGGGGCGGCAACACCGGGGAGCTGTTTTTT. The chain uses TRBV28 and TRBJ2-2; maybe TRBD2 (6 bases). CDR1 and CDR2 (germline): MDHEN, SYDVKM. The CDR3 is made up of 14 amino acids. The germline V and J ends were trimmed by 8 bases and 2 bases, with 12 bases remaining between them.

The chain is built from TRBV28 and TRBJ2-7; TRBD1 matches 8 bases. The germline V gene encodes CDR1 MDHEN and CDR2 SYDVKM. The J segment lost 0 bases and the V segment lost 6 bases, leaving 7 bases of the junction unmatched. The CDR3 covers 15 residues. Here the CDR3 DNA reads TGTGCCAGCAGAAAAACAGGGGGTAGCTCCTACGAGCAGTACGTC. Protein: CASRKTGGSSYEQYV.

In nucleotides, the CDR3 is TGTGCCAGCAGTTACTTCACCGACATCAACACCGGGGAGCTGTTTTTT. Its translation: CASSYFTDINTGELFF. The chain uses TRBV6-5 and TRBJ2-2; no clear D gene. Germline CDR1 reads MNHEY; CDR2 reads SVGAGI. V lost 1 base and J lost 2, with 11 bases in between. The CDR3 length is 16 residues.

The chain is built from TRBV28 and TRBJ1-1; 7 nucleotides match TRBD1. CDR3 length: 15 residues. Losses at the gene ends were 4 bases for V and 0 bases for J; bases not matched to a gene: 5. Germline CDR1 and CDR2: MDHEN and SYDVKM. CDR3 bases: TGTGCCAGCAGTTACATGACAGGGTTGAACACTGAAGCTTTCTTT. This gives the protein CASSYMTGLNTEAFF.